The clone carrying this T cell receptor (beta chain) has just a few counts. TCRdb reprocessed the 5' RACE reads via MiXCR and lists one record per CDR3 protein. The sample carries roughly 380,000 distinct CDR3 sequences, 28% recorded once. The data originate from a study of identical twins' blood T cells. CDR1 and CDR2 (germline): MNHEY, SMNVEV (reference sequence). Trimming took off 4 bases at V and 3 bases at J, with 9 bases between the two ends. This CDR3 is 13 amino acids long. Sequencing used PBMCs. The source is a woman aged 18 to 55 in good health. This chain joins TRBV27 and TRBJ1-2; no firm D call. In nucleotides, the CDR3 is TGTGCCAGCAGTTCCCGAAACGACTATGGCTACACCTTC. Amino acids: CASSSRNDYGYTF.